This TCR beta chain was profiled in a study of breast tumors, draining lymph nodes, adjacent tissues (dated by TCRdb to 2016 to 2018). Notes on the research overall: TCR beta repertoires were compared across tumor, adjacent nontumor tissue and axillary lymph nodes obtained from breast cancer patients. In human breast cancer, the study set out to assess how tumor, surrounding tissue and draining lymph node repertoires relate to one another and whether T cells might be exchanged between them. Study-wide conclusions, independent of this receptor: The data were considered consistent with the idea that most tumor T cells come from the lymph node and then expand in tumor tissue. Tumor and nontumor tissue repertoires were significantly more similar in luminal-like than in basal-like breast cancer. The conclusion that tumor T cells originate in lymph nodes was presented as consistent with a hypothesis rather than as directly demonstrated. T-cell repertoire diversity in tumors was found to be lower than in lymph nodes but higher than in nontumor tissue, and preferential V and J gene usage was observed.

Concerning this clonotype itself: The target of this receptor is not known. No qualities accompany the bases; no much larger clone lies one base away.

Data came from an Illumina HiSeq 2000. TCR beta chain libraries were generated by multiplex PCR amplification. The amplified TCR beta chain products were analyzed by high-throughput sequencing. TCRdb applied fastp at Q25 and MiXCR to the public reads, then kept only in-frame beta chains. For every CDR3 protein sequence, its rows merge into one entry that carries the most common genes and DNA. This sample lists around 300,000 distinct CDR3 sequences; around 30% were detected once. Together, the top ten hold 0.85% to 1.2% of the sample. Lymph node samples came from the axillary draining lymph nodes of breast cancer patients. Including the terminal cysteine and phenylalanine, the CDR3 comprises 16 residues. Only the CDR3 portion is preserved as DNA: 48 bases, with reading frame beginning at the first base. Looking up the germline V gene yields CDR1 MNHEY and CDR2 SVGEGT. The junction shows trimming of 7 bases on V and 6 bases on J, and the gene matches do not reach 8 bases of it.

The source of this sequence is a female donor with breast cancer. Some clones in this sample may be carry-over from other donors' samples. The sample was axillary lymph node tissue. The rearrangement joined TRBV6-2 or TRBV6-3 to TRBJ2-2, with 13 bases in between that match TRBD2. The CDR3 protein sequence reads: CASTKRLAGGSGELFF. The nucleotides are TGTGCCAGCACCAAGCGACTAGCGGGAGGTTCCGGGGAGCTGTTTTTT.